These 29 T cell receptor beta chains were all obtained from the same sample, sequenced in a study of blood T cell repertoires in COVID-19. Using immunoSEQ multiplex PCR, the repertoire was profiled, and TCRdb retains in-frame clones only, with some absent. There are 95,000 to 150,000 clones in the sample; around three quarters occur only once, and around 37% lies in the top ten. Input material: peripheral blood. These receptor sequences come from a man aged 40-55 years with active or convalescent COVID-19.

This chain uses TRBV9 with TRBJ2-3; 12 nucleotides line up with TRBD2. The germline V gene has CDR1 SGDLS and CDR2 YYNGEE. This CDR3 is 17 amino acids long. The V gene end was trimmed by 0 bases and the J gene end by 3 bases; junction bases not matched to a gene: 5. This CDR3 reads CASSVDWLAGGTDTQYF. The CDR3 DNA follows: TGTGCCAGCAGCGTAGATTGGCTAGCGGGGGGGACAGATACGCAGTATTTT. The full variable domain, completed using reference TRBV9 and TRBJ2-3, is DSGVTQTPKHLITATGQRVTLRCSPRSGDLSVYWYQQSLDQGLQFLIQYYNGEERAKGNILERFSAQQFPDLHSELNLSSLELGDSALYFCASSVDWLAGGTDTQYFGPGTRLTVL.

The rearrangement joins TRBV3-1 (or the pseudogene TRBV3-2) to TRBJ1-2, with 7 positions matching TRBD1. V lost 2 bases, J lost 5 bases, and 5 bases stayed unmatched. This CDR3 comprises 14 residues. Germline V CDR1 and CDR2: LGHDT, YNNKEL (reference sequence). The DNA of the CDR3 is TGTGCCAGCAGCCAAAAGGGGGCTTTTTATGGCTACACCTTC. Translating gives CASSQKGAFYGYTF.

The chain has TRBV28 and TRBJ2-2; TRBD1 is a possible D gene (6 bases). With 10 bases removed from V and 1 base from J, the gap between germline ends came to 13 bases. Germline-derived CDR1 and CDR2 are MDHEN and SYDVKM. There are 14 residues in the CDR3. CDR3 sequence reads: CATLGAVNTGELFF. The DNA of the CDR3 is TGTGCCACCCTGGGGGCGGTGAACACCGGGGAGCTGTTTTTT.

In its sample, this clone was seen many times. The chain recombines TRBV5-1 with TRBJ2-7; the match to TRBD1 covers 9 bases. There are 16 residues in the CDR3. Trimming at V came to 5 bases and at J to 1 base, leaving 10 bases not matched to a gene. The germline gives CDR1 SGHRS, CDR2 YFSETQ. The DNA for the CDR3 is TGCGCCAGCAGTTCCCCCCGGACAGGGGCGTCCTACGAGCAGTACTTC. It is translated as CASSSPRTGASYEQYF.

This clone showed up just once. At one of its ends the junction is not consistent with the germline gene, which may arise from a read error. The CDR3, as DNA: TGCGCCAGCAGCCAAGAGAGGCAGCCTGGAAGCACCATATATTTT. This codes for CASSQERQPGSTIYF. The J gene is TRBJ1-3, the V gene TRBV4-3; no definite D call. The CDR3 contains 15 residues. Germline CDR1 LGHNA, CDR2 YSLEER.

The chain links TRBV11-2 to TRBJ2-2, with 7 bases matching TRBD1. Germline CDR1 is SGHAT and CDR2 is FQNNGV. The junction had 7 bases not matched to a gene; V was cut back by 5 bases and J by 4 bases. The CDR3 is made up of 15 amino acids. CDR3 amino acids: CASSTLRDSTGELFF. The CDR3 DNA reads TGTGCCAGCAGCACCTTAAGGGACAGCACCGGGGAGCTGTTTTTT.

The CDR3, as DNA: TGTGCCAGTAGACACCCTGAACAGGGGAACACTGAAGCTTTCTTT. Its protein is CASRHPEQGNTEAFF. The chain recombines TRBV19 with TRBJ1-1, with a weak D call TRBD1 (6 bases). The CDR3 is made up of 15 amino acids. The ends were cut back, 6 bases at V and 1 base at J, with 15 bases in the middle. Looked up from germline, CDR1 is LNHDA and CDR2 is SQIVND (reference sequence).

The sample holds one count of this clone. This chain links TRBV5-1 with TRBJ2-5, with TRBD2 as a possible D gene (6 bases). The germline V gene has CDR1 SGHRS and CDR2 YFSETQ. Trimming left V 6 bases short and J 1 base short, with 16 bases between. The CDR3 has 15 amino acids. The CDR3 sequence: CASTWRGSLQETQYF. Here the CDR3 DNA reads TGCGCCAGCACCTGGCGGGGCAGCCTCCAAGAGACCCAGTACTTC.

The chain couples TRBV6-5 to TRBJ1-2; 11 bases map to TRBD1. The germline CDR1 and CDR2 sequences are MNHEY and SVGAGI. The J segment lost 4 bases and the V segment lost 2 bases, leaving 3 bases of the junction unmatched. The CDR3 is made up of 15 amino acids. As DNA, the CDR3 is TGTGCCAGCAGTTACGGGACAGGGGGTGGCTATGGCTACACCTTC. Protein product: CASSYGTGGGYGYTF.

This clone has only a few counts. CDR3 coding DNA: TGTGCCAGCAGTTACACCCAAGAGACCCAGTACTTC. Protein sequence: CASSYTQETQYF. The rearrangement links TRBV2 to TRBJ2-5; D is unresolved. CDR1 is SNHLY, CDR2 FYNNEI, per germline. Between the trimmed V and J ends, which lost 5 bases and 1 base, there was a span of 5 bases. There are 12 residues in the CDR3.

CDR3 sequence (DNA): TGTGCCAGTAGCGGGGGGGGACAGCCCCAGCATTTT. Its protein product is CASSGGGQPQHF. The chain has TRBV19 and TRBJ1-5; tentative D call: TRBD1 (5 bases). The CDR3 totals 12 residues. CDR1 is LNHDA, CDR2 SQIVND, per germline (reference sequence). The V end was cut by 6 bases, the J end by 7 bases, with 10 bases between.

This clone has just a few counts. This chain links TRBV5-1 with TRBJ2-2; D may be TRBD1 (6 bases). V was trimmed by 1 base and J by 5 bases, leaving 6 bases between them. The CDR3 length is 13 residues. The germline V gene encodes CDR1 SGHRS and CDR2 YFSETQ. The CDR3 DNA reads TGCGCCAGCAGCTTGACAGGGACCGGGGAGCTGTTTTTT. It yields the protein CASSLTGTGELFF. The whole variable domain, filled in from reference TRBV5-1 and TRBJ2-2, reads KAGVTQTPRYLIKTRGQQVTLSCSPISGHRSVSWYQQTPGQGLQFLFEYFSETQRNKGNFPGRFSGRQFSNSRSEMNVSTLELGDSALYLCASSLTGTGELFFGEGSRLTVL.

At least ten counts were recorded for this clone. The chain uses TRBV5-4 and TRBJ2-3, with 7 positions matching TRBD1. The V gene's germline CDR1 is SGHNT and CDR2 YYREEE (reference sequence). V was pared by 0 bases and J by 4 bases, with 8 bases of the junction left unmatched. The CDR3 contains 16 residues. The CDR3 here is CASSLGGGASSDTQYF. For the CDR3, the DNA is TGTGCCAGCAGCTTGGGAGGGGGCGCAAGCTCAGATACGCAGTATTTT.

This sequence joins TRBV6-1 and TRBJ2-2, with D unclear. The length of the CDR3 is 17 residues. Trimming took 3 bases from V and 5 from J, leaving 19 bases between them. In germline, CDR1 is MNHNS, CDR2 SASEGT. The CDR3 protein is CASSEERGLPWTGELFF. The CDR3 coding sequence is TGTGCCAGCAGTGAGGAAAGAGGATTACCGTGGACCGGGGAGCTGTTTTTT.

The CDR3 region is CAWSVNLSGTGTGYTF. The CDR3 region has the DNA TGTGCCTGGAGTGTAAATTTATCCGGGACAGGGACGGGCTACACCTTC. The chain employs TRBV30 and TRBJ1-2; 9 nucleotides align to TRBD1. Trimming removed 0 bases from V and 8 bases from J; junction bases left unmatched: 13. This CDR3 region has 16 residues. The germline V gene encodes CDR1 GTSNPN and CDR2 SVGIG (reference sequence).

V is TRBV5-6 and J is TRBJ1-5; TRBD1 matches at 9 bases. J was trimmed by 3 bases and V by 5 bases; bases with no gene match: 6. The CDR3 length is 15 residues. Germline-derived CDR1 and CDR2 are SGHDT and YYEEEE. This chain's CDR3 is CASSLRDRANQPQHF. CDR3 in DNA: TGTGCCAGCAGTTTGAGGGACAGGGCCAATCAGCCCCAGCATTTT.

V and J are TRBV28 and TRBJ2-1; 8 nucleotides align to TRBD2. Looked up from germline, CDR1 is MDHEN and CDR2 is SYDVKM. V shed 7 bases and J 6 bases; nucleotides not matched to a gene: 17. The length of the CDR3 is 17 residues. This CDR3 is CASTSTGVGLVPNEQFF. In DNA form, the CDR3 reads TGTGCCAGCACCTCGACCGGGGTGGGACTAGTCCCCAATGAGCAGTTCTTC.

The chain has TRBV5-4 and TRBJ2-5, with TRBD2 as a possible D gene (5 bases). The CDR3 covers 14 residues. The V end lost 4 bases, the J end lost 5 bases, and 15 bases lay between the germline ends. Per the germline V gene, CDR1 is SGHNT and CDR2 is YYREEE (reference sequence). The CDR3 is CASSHPQRGETQYF. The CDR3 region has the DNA TGTGCCAGCAGCCACCCACAGAGAGGGGAGACCCAGTACTTC.

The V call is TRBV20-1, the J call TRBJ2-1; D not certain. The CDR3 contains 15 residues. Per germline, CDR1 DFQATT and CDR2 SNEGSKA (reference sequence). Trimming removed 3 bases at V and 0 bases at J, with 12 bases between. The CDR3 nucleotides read TGCAGTGCTAGTGACACTTTTAGCTCCTACAATGAGCAGTTCTTC. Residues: CSASDTFSSYNEQFF.

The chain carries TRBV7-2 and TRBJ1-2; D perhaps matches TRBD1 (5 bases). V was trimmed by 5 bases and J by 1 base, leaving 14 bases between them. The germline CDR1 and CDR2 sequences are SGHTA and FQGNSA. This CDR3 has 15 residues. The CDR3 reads CASSAPGLSNYGYTF. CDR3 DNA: TGTGCCAGCAGCGCTCCGGGACTGAGTAACTATGGCTACACCTTC.

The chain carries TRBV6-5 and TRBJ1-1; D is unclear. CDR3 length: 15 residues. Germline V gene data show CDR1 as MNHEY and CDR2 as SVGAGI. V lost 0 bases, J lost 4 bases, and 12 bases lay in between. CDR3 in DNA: TGTGCCAGCAGTTACTCGACCGAGGCTGGCACTGAAGCTTTCTTT. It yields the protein CASSYSTEAGTEAFF.

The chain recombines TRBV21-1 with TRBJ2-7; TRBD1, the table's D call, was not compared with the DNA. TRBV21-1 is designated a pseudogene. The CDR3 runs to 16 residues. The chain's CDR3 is CASSKAGTGTLYEQYF. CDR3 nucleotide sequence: TGTGCCAGCAGCAAAGCTGGGACCGGGACACTCTACGAGCAGTACTTC.

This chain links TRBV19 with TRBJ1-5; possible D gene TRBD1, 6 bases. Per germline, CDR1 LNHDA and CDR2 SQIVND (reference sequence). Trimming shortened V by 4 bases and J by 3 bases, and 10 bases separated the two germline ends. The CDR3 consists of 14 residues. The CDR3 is CASSTGQDNQPQHF. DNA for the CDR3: TGTGCCAGTAGTACGGGACAAGACAATCAGCCCCAGCATTTT. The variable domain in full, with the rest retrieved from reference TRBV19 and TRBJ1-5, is DGGITQSPKYLFRKEGQNVTLSCEQNLNHDAMYWYRQDPGQGLRLIYYSQIVNDFQKGDIAEGYSVSREKKESFPLTVTSAQKNPTAFYLCASSTGQDNQPQHFGDGTRLSIL.

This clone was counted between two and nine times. This CDR3 reads CASSESPRTQETQYF. CDR3 bases: TGTGCCAGCAGTGAATCTCCTCGGACACAAGAGACCCAGTACTTC. The V call is TRBV25-1, the J call TRBJ2-5; D is perhaps TRBD1 (5 bases). The CDR3 consists of 15 residues. Per the germline V gene, CDR1 is MGHDK and CDR2 is SYGVNS. Trimming cost V 1 base and J 2 bases, with 11 bases left between them. The complete variable domain, with remaining parts taken from reference TRBV25-1 and TRBJ2-5, reads EADIYQTPRYLVIGTGKKITLECSQTMGHDKMYWYQQDPGMELHLIHYSYGVNSTEKGDLSSESTVSRIRTEHFPLTLESARPSHTSQYLCASSESPRTQETQYFGPGTRLLVL.

The CDR3 here is CASSTEGVSYEQYF. In DNA form, the CDR3 reads TGTGCCAGCAGTACCGAGGGGGTTTCGTACGAGCAGTACTTC. The rearrangement joins TRBV5-4 to TRBJ2-7; a weak D match, TRBD1 (6 bases). Trimming shortened V by 5 bases and J by 4 bases, and 16 bases separated the two germline ends. CDR1 and CDR2 from the germline V gene are SGHNT and YYREEE (reference sequence). CDR3 length equals 14 residues. Drawing the rest from reference TRBV5-4 and TRBJ2-7, the complete variable domain is ETGVTQSPTHLIKTRGQQVTLRCSSQSGHNTVSWYQQALGQGPQFIFQYYREEENGRGNFPPRFSGLQFPNYSSELNVNALELDDSALYLCASSTEGVSYEQYFGPGTRLTVT.

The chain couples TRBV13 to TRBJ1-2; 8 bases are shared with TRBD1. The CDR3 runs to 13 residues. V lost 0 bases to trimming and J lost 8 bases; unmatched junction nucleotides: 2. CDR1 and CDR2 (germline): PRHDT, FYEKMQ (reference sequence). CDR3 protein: CASSLGTGVGYTF. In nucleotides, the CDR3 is TGTGCCAGCAGCTTAGGGACAGGGGTCGGCTACACCTTC.

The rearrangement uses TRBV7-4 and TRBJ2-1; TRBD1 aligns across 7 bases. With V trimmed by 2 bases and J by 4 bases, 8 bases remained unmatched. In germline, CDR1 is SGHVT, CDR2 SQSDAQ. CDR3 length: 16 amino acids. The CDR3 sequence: CASSLSNRGDYNEQFF. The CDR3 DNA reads TGTGCCAGCAGCTTAAGCAACAGGGGTGATTACAATGAGCAGTTCTTC.

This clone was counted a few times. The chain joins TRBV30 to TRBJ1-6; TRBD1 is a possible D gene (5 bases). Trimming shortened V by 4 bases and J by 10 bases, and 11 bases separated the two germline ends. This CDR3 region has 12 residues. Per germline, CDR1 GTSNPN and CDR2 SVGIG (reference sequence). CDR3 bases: TGTGCCTGGACCCCGGGGGAATCACCCCTCCACTTT. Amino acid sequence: CAWTPGESPLHF.

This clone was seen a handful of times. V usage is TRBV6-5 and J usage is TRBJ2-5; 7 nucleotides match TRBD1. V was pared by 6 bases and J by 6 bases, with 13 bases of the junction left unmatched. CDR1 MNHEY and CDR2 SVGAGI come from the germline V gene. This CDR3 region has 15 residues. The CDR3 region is CASSPFFSGQKTQYF. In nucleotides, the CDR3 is TGTGCCAGCAGCCCATTTTTTTCGGGACAGAAGACCCAGTACTTC.